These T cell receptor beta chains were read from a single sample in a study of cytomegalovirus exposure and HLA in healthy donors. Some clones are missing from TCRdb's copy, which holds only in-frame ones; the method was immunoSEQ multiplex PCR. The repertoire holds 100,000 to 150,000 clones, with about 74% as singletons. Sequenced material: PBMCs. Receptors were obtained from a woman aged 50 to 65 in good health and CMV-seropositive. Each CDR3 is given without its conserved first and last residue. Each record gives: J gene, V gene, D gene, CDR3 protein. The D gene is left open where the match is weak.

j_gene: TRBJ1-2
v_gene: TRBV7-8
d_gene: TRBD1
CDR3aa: ASSFRTGDGYT

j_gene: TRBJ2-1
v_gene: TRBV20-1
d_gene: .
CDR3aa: SARDKREQF

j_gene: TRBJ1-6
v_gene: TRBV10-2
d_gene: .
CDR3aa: ASSEDRRRDSPLH

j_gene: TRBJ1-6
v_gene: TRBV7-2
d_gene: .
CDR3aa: ASSRPGNSPLH

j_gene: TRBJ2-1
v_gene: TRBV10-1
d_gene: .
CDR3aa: ASSTREQF

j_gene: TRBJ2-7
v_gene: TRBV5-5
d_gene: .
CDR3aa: ASRVSDGAYEQY

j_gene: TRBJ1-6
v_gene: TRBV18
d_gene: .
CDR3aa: ASSHRDLLNNSPLH

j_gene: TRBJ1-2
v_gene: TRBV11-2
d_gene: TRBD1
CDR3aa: ASSPDREYGYT

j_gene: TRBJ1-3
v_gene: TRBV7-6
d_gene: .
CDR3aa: ASSLSSGNTIY

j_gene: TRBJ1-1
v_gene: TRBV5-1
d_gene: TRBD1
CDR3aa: ASSSQGAETEAF

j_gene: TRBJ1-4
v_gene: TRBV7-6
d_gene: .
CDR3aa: ASSTTAGDEKLF

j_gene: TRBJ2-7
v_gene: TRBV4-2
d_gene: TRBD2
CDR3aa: ASSQAGTSGGEQY

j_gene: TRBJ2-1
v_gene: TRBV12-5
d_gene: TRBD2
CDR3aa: ASGLITSGGSWEQF

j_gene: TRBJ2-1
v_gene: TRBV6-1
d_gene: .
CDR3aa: ASNTGITYNEQF

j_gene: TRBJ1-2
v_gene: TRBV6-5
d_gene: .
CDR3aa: ASSRRVDYGYT

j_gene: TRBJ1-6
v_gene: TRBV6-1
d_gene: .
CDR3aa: ASSEAQGVSSPLH

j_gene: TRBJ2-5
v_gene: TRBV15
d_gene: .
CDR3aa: ATGKRAGRETQY

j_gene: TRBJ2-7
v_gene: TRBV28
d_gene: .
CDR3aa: ASSTQEAPEPYEQY

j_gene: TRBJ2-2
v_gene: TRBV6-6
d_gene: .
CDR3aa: ASTIDRNTGELF

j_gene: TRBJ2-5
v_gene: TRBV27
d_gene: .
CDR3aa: ASSYSGAGETQY

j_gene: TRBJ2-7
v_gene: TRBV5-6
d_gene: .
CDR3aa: ASTLSWGDAYEQY

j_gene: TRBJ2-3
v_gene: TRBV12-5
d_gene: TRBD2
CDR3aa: ASGPIGTSFADTQY

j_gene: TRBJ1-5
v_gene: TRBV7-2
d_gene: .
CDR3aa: ASTRQEGQPQH

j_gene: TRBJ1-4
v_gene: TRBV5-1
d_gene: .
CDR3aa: ASSATGTTNEKLF

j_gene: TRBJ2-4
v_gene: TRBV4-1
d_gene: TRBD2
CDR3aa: ASSQEIVAGDTKNIQY

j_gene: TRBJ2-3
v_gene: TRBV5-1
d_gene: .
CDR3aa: ASSYGLDTQY

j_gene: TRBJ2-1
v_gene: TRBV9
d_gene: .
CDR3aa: ASSVATRSGEQF

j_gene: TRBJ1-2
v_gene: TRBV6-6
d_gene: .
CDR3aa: ASGTPANYGYT

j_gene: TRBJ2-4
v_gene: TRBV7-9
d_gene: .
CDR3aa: ASSTPGQVTQDIQY

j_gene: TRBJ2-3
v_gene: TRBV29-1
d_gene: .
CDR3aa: SVEGAGSTDTQY

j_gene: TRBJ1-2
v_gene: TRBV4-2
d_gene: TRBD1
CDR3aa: ASSQDPKTGTNYGYT

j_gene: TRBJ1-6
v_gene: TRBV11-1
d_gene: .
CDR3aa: ASSLQGSSNSPLH

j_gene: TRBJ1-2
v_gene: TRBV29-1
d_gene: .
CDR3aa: SVDPYLDSHYGYT

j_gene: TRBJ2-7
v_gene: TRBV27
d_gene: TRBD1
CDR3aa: ASSLSWTGITYEQY

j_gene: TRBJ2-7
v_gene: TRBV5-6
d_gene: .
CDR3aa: ASSFNYEQY

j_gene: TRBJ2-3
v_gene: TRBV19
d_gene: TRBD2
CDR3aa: ASRLTGGPDTQY

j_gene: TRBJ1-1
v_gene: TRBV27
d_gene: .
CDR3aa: ASSLSRGYTEAF

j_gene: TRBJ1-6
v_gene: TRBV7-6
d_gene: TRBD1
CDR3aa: ASSLTTGGVSPLH

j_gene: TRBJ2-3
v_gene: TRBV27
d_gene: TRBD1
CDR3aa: ASSFYPTGGHTDTQY

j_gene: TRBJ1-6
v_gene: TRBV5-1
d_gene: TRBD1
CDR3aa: ASSIGQDNSPLH

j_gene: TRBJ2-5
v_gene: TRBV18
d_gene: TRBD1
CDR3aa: ASSLQGAEKTQY

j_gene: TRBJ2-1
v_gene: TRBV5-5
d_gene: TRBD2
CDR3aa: ASSLLGGGAGEQF

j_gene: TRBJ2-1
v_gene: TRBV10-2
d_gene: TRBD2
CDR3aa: ASSRGETEQF

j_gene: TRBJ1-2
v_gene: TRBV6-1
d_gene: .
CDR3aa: ASRRPHRDYGYT

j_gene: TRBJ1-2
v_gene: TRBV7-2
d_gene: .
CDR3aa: ASSMRDPRGGYT

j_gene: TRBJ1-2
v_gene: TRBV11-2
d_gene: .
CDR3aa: ASSPDSYFGYT

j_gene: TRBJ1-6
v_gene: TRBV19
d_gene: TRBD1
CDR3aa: ASNIAGTANSPLH

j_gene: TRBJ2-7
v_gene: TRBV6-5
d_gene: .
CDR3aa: ASSYSGRGGGGEQY

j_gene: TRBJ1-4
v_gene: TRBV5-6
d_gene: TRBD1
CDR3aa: ASSLAQRGRGRYEKLF

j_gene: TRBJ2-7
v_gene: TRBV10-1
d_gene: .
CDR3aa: ASSEYGGYGEQY

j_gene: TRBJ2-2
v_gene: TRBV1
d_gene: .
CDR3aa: TSSQGQGAVNGELF

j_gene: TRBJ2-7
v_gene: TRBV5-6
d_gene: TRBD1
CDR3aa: ASSLVQGAYEQY

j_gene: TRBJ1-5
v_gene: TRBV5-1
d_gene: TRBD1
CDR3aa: ASSPEGQGSNQPQH